This T cell receptor (beta chain) is from a study of T cells in Graves' hyperthyroidism and ophthalmopathy. Study-wide context: Peripheral blood samples were taken at initial diagnosis, prior to any treatment.

This clonotype was recorded a few times. The antigen is undetermined. Whole-study findings and limits: The model anticipated ophthalmopathy a median around 6 months pre-onset. Most expanded thyroid clonotypes above 0.001 recurred in blood.

Amplification of TCR beta CDR3 regions was performed using RNA transcripts as template. TCR CDR3 regions were first amplified by RT-PCR with HTBI primers. TCRdb reprocessed the multiplex PCR reads via MiXCR and lists one record per CDR3 protein. The sample yields 500,000 to 600,000 distinct CDR3 sequences, over 15% seen once. The clonotype originates from a woman in her late teens or twenties with Graves' hyperthyroidism. Sequenced: blood.

The CDR3 DNA sequence: TGTGCCAGCTTCGACAGCAACACCGGGGAGCTGTTTTTT. Translated, it gives CASFDSNTGELFF. The chain links TRBV28 to TRBJ2-2; maybe TRBD1 (5 bases). CDR1 and CDR2 from the germline V gene are MDHEN and SYDVKM. The V and J ends lost 8 bases and 2 bases respectively, with 9 bases between them. The CDR3 extends over 13 amino acids.